These 5 T cell receptor beta chains were sequenced from one sample in a study of CXCR3 chemokines and chemotherapy response in bladder cancer. TCRdb fed the PCR reads into MiXCR, producing one record per CDR3 protein. This table holds 12,000 or so distinct CDR3 sequences, around an eighth found once. This sample was taken from a patient whose treatment included neoadjuvant chemotherapy. All receptors derive from a human donor with bladder cancer that did not respond to neoadjuvant chemotherapy.

This clonotype is labeled as medium-sized (0.01 to 0.1%). V is TRBV18 and J is TRBJ2-3, with D possibly called TRBD1 or TRBD2 (5 bases each). This CDR3 comprises 12 residues. Germline V gene sequence: CDR1 KGHSH, CDR2 LQKENI. Trimming stripped 2 bases from V and 5 bases from J, with 5 bases between. CDR3 coding DNA: TGTGCCAGCTCACCAGGGGGAGATACGCAGTATTTT. This translates into CASSPGGDTQYF.

The table lists this clonotype with many counts. The rearrangement uses TRBV6-2 or TRBV6-3 and TRBJ1-5, with D possibly being TRBD1 (5 bases). The CDR3 covers 15 residues. Germline V gives CDR1 MNHEY, CDR2 SVGEGT. The V and J ends lost 0 bases and 4 bases respectively, with 10 bases between them. This CDR3 reads CASSYSRRANQPQHF. The CDR3 DNA reads TGTGCCAGCAGTTACTCGCGCAGGGCAAATCAGCCCCAGCATTTT.

This clonotype was detected ten times or more. The chain carries TRBV5-6 and TRBJ2-5; 11 nucleotides line up with TRBD2. The length of the CDR3 is 14 residues. From germline, CDR1 is SGHDT and CDR2 YYEEEE. The ends lost 2 bases at V and 4 bases at J; junction bases unmatched: 1. CDR3 bases: TGTGCCAGCAGCTTTAGCGGGGGGGCAGAGACCCAGTACTTC. It encodes CASSFSGGAETQYF.

This clonotype has ten or more counts. The V gene is TRBV6-2 or TRBV6-3, the J gene TRBJ2-1, with D possibly being TRBD1 (5 bases). CDR3 size: 16 residues. Per germline, CDR1 MNHEY and CDR2 SVGEGT. Trimming took 5 bases from V and 4 from J, leaving 18 bases between them. CDR3 amino acids: CASSRLIGQGYNEQFF. In DNA, the CDR3 is TGTGCCAGCAGTCGGTTAATCGGACAAGGATACAATGAGCAGTTCTTC.

This clonotype was seen at least ten times. The chain combines TRBV27 with TRBJ2-3; 10 positions agree with TRBD2. The CDR3 consists of 16 residues. Trimming took 9 bases from V and 3 from J; bases not matched to a gene: 12. Germline loops: CDR1 MNHEY, CDR2 SMNVEV (reference sequence). CDR3 protein: CASRWRSGGATDTQYF. CDR3 nucleotide sequence: TGTGCCAGTAGGTGGCGGAGCGGGGGGGCTACAGATACGCAGTATTTT.